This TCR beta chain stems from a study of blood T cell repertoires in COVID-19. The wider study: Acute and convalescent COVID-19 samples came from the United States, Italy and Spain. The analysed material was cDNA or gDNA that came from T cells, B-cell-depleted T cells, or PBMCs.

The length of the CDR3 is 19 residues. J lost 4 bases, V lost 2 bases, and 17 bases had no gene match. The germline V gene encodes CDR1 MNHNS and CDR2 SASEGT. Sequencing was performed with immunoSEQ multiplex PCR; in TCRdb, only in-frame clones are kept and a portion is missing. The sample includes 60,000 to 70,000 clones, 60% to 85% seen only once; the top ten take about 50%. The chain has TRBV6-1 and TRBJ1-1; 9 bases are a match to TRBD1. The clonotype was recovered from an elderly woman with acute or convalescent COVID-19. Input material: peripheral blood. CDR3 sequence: CASSERLSGYRGRGTEAFF. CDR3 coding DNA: TGTGCCAGCAGTGAACGATTGAGTGGTTACAGGGGGCGCGGCACTGAAGCTTTCTTT.